The 8 T cell receptor beta chains presented below share a single source sample, sequenced in a study of T cell changes during pregnancy in multiple sclerosis. Measured with immunoSEQ multiplex PCR; TCRdb has only the in-frame clones, and not every one. Of 120,000 or so clones listed, approximately 95% are singletons. The source material was peripheral blood, sampled before pregnancy. The receptors stem from a female donor with multiple sclerosis, enrolled in a pregnancy study.

The chain uses TRBV5-6 and TRBJ1-3, with a tentative D call TRBD1 (5 bases). Germline V gives CDR1 SGHDT, CDR2 YYEEEE. The CDR3 covers 15 residues. The V gene lost 3 bases and the J gene lost 3 bases, with 13 bases spanning the gap. CDR3 nucleotide sequence: TGTGCCAGCAGCTCCTACCCGACAGATGGAAACACCATATATTTT. It yields the protein CASSSYPTDGNTIYF. The whole variable domain, filled in from reference TRBV5-6 and TRBJ1-3, reads DAGVTQSPTHLIKTRGQQVTLRCSPKSGHDTVSWYQQALGQGPQFIFQYYEEEERQRGNFPDRFSGHQFPNYSSELNVNALLLGDSALYLCASSSYPTDGNTIYFGEGSWLTVV.

The J gene is TRBJ2-7, the V gene TRBV2; the D gene is possibly TRBD1 (5 bases). The V end lost 5 bases, the J end lost 5 bases, and 7 bases lay between the germline ends. The CDR3 is made up of 11 amino acids. Germline-derived CDR1 and CDR2 are SNHLY and FYNNEI. The CDR3 region is CASSSGNEQYF. As DNA, the CDR3 is TGTGCCAGCAGTTCAGGGAACGAGCAGTACTTC. The full variable domain, its missing parts supplied by reference TRBV2 and TRBJ2-7, is EPEVTQTPSHQVTQMGQEVILRCVPISNHLYFYWYRQILGQKVEFLVSFYNNEISEKSEIFDDQFSVERPDGSNFTLKIRSTKLEDSAMYFCASSSGNEQYFGPGTRLTVT.

J is TRBJ1-1 and V is TRBV6-4, with D tentatively TRBD1 (6 bases). This CDR3 is built from 17 residues. Germline V gene lookup returns CDR1 MRHNA and CDR2 SNTAGT. Trimming left V 1 base short and J 1 base short, with 16 bases between. As DNA, the CDR3 is TGTGCCAGCAGTGACTTCTTCTCAGGGGATGGGAACACTGAAGCTTTCTTT. It specifies CASSDFFSGDGNTEAFF.

This clone appeared a few times. The chain joins TRBV19 to TRBJ1-1, with D perhaps matching TRBD1 (6 bases). The CDR3 covers 14 residues. Germline V gives CDR1 LNHDA, CDR2 SQIVND (reference sequence). The germline V and J ends were trimmed by 5 bases and 1 base, with 11 bases remaining between them. CDR3: CASSLQGRNTEAFF. DNA of the CDR3: TGTGCCAGTAGTCTACAGGGAAGGAACACTGAAGCTTTCTTT.

The chain combines TRBV11-2 with TRBJ2-7; 7 nucleotides match TRBD1. Germline trimming cut 5 bases from V and 2 bases from J; bases unmatched to any gene: 12. CDR1 is SGHAT and CDR2 is FQNNGV in the germline V gene. The CDR3 is 16 residues long. The CDR3: CASSLRSGTEAYEQYF. For the CDR3, the DNA is TGTGCCAGCAGCCTCAGATCCGGGACAGAAGCCTACGAGCAGTACTTC.

This chain uses TRBV11-2 with TRBJ2-3, with 8 bases identical to TRBD2. The CDR3 spans 16 residues. After removal of 0 bases from V and 1 base from J, the junction contained 3 bases not matched to a gene. Germline V gives CDR1 SGHAT, CDR2 FQNNGV. CDR3 loop: CASSLDGGDRTDTQYF. As DNA, the CDR3 is TGTGCCAGCAGCTTAGACGGGGGGGACCGCACAGATACGCAGTATTTT.

The V call is TRBV2, the J call TRBJ2-1; 8 nucleotides match TRBD2. This CDR3 is 15 amino acids long. The junction had 7 bases not matched to a gene; V was cut back by 3 bases and J by 6 bases. Germline V gene lookup returns CDR1 SNHLY and CDR2 FYNNEI. The CDR3, as DNA: TGTGCCAGCAGTGACCGGGGCGGGGGGTTCAATGAGCAGTTCTTC. Amino acids: CASSDRGGGFNEQFF.

This chain connects TRBV6-5 to TRBJ1-1; D possibly corresponds to TRBD1 (6 bases). The germline CDR1 and CDR2 sequences are MNHEY and SVGAGI. With 3 bases removed from V and 1 base from J, the gap between germline ends came to 15 bases. The CDR3 length is 16 residues. CDR3: CASSYNGGQPNTEAFF. DNA for the CDR3: TGTGCCAGCAGTTATAACGGCGGACAGCCGAACACTGAAGCTTTCTTT.